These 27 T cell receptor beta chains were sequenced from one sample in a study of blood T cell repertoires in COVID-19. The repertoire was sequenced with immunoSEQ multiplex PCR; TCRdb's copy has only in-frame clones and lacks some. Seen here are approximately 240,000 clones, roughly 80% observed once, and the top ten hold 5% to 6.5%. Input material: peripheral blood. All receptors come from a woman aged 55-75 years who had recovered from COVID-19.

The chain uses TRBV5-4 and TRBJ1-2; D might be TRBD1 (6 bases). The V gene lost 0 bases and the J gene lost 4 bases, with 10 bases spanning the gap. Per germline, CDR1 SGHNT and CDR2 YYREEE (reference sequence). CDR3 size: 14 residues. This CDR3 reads CASSLEVTGYGYTF. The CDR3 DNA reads TGTGCCAGCAGCTTGGAAGTGACAGGCTATGGCTACACCTTC.

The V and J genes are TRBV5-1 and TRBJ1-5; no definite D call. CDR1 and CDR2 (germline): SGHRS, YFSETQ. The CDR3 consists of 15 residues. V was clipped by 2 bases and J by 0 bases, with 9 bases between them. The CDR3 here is CASSFDSGSNQPQHF. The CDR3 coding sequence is TGCGCCAGCAGCTTCGACTCTGGTAGCAATCAGCCCCAGCATTTT.

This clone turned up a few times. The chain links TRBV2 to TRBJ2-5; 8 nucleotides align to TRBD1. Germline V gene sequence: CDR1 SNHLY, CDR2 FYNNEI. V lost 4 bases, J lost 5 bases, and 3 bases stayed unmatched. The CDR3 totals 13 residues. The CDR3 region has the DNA TGTGCCAGCAGTGGGGACAGGCGGGAGACCCAGTACTTC. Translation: CASSGDRRETQYF. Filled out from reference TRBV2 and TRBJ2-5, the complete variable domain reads EPEVTQTPSHQVTQMGQEVILRCVPISNHLYFYWYRQILGQKVEFLVSFYNNEISEKSEIFDDQFSVERPDGSNFTLKIRSTKLEDSAMYFCASSGDRRETQYFGPGTRLLVL.

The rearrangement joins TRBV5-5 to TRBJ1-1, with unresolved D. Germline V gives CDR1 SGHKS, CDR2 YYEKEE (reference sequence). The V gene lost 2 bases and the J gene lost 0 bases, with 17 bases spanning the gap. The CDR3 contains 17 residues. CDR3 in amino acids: CASSFNPLQIMNTEAFF. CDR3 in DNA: TGTGCCAGCAGCTTTAATCCCTTACAGATCATGAACACTGAAGCTTTCTTT.

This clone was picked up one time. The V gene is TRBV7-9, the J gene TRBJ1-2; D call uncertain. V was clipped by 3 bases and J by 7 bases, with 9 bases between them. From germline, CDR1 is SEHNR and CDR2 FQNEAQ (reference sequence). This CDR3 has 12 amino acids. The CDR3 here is CASSFGQVGYTF. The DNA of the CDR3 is TGTGCCAGCAGCTTCGGCCAGGTTGGCTACACCTTC.

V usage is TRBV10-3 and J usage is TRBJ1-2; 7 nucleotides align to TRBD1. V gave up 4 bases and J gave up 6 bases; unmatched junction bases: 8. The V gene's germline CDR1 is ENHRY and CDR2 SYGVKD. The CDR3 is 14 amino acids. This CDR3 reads CAISGRLGGNGYTF. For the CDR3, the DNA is TGTGCCATCAGTGGAAGGCTAGGGGGCAATGGCTACACCTTC.

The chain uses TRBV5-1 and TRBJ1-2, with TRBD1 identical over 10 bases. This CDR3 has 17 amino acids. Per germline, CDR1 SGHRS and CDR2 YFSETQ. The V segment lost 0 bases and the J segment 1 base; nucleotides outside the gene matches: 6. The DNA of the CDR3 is TGCGCCAGCAGCTTGGCCGGACAGGGGGACCATAACTATGGCTACACCTTC. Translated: CASSLAGQGDHNYGYTF.

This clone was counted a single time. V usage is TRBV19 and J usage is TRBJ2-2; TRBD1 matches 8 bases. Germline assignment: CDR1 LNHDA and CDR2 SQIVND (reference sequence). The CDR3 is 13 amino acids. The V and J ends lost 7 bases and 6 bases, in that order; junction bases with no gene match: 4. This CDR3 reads CASNRQGPGELFF. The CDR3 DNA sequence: TGTGCCAGTAACAGACAGGGGCCCGGGGAGCTGTTTTTT.

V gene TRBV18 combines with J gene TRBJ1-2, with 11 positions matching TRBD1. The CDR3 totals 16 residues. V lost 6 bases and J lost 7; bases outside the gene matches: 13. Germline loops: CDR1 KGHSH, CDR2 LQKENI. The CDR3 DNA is TGTGCCAGCTCCCTCGTCCAGGACAGGGGGCTCCTTGGCTACACCTTC. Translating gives CASSLVQDRGLLGYTF.

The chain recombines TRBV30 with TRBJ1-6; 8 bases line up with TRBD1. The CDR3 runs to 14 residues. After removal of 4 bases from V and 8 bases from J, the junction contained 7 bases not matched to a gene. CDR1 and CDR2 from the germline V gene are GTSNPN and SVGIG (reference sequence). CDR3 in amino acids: CAWKSDRADSPLHF. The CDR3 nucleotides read TGTGCCTGGAAATCGGACAGGGCGGATTCACCCCTCCACTTT.

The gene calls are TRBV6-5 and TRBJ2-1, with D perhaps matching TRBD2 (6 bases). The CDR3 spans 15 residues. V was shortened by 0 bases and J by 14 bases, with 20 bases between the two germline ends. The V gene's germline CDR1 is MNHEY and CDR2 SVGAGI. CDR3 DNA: TGTGCCAGCAGTTACTCGACCGGGACTCCGCATGCCAAGTTCTTC. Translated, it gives CASSYSTGTPHAKFF.

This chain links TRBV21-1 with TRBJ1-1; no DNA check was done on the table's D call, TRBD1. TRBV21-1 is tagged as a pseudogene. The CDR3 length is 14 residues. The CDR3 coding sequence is TGTGCCAGCAGCAACGGACAGGGGAGCGCTGAAGCTTTCTTT. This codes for CASSNGQGSAEAFF.

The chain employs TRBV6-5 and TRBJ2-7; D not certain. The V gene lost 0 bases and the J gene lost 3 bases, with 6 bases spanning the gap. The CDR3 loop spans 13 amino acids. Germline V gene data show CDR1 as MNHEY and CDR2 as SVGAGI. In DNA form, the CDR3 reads TGTGCCAGCAGTTACTCGAGGAGCTACGAGCAGTACTTC. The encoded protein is CASSYSRSYEQYF.

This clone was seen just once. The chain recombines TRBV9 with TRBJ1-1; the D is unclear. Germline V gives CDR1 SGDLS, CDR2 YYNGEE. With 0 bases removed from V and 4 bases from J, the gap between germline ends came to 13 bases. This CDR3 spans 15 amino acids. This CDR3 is CASSVVLTAGTEAFF. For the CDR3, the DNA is TGTGCCAGCAGCGTAGTCTTGACGGCGGGCACTGAAGCTTTCTTT.

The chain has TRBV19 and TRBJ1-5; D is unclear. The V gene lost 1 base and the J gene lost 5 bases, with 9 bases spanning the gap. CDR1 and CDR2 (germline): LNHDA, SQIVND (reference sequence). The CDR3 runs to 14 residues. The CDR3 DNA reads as TGTGCCAGTAGTATAGGTTACAGCCATCAGCCCCAGCATTTT. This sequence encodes CASSIGYSHQPQHF.

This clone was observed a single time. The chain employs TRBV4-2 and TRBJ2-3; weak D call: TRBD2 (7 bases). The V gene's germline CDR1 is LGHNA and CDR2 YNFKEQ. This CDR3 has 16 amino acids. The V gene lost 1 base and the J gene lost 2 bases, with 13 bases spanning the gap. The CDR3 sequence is CASSQVHGGPTDTQYF. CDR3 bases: TGTGCCAGCAGCCAAGTTCACGGGGGGCCCACAGATACGCAGTATTTT.

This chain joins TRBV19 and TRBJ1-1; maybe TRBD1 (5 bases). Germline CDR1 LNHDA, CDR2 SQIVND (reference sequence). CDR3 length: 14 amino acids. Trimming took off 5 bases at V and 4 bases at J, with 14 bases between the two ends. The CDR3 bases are TGTGCCAGTAGTCCGTCGGGGGGTAGCACTGAAGCTTTCTTT. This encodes CASSPSGGSTEAFF.

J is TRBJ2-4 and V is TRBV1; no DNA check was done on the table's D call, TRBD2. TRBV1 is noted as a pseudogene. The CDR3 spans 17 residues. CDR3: CTSSQDPREVGKNIQYF. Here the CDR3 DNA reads TGCACCAGCAGCCAAGACCCAAGGGAGGTAGGCAAAAACATTCAGTACTTC.

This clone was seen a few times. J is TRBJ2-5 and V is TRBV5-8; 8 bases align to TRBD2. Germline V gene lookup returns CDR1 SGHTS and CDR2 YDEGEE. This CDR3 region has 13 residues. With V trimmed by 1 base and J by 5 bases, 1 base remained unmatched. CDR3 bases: TGTGCCAGCAGCTTGACTAGCGGCGAGACCCAGTACTTC. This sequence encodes CASSLTSGETQYF.

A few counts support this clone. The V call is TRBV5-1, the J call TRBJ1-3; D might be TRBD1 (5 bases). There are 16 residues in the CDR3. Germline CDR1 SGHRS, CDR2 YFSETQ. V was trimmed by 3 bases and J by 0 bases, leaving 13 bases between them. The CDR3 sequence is CASSSDIASSGNTIYF. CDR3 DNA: TGCGCCAGCAGCTCGGACATCGCTAGCTCTGGAAACACCATATATTTT.

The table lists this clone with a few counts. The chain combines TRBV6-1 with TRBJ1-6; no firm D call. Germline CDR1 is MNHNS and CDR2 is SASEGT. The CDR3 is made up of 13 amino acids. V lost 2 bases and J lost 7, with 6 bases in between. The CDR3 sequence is CASSERSNSPLHF. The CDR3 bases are TGTGCCAGCAGTGAAAGGAGCAATTCACCCCTCCACTTT.

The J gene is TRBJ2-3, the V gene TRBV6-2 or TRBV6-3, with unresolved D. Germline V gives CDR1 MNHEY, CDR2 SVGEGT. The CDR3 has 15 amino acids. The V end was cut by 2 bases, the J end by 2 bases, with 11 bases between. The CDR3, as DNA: TGTGCCAGCAGTTACCGAGTTAGCCCCACAGATACGCAGTATTTT. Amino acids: CASSYRVSPTDTQYF.

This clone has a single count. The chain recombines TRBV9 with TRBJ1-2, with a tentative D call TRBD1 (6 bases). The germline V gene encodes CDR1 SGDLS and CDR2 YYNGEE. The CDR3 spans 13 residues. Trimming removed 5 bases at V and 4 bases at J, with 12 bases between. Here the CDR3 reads CASRKDSTYGYTF. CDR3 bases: TGTGCCAGCAGGAAGGACAGTACCTATGGCTACACCTTC.

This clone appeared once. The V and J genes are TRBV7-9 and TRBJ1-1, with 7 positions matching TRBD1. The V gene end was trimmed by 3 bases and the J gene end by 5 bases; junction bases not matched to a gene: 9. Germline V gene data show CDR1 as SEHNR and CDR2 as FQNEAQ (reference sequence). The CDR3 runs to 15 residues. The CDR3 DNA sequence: TGTGCCAGCAGCTTTCTGACAGGGCGTCTGACTGAAGCTTTCTTT. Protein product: CASSFLTGRLTEAFF.

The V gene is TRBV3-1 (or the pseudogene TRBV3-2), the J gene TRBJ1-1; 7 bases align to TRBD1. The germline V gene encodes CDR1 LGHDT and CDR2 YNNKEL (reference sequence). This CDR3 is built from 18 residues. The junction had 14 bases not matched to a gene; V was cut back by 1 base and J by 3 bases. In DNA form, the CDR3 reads TGTGCCAGCAGCCAAGGCCCACATCCCACAGGGGATCACACTGAAGCTTTCTTT. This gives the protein CASSQGPHPTGDHTEAFF.

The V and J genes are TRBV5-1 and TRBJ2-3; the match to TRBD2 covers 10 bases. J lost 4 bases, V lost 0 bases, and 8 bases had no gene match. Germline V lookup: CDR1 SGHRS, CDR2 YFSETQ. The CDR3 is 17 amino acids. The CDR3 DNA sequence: TGCGCCAGCAGCTTGGAGTCCGCCCTAGCGGGGGCAGATACGCAGTATTTT. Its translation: CASSLESALAGADTQYF.

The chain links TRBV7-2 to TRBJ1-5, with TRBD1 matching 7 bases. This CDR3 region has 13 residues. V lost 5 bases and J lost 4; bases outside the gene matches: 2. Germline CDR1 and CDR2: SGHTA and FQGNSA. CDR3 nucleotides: TGTGCCAGCAGCCCGGACAGGAATCAGCCCCAGCATTTT. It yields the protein CASSPDRNQPQHF.